What follows describes a single TCR beta chain. The data stem from a study of blood T cell repertoires in COVID-19. On the study more broadly: Both acute and convalescent COVID-19 samples were obtained from the United States, Italy and Spain. PBMCs, B-cell-depleted T cells, or T cells provided the cDNA or gDNA that made up the material.

Trimming left V 7 bases short and J 3 bases short, with 12 bases between. Germline CDR1 is SGHAT and CDR2 is FQNNGV. CDR3 size: 13 residues. Authors' data handling: Amplified reference gene primers provided the basis for estimating nucleated cell counts. Profiling relied on immunoSEQ multiplex PCR, and the TCRdb table lists in-frame clones only, not all of them. The V and J calls and clone size come from that table; D and trimming were worked out from the DNA. Of about 130,000 clones listed, around 88% are singletons. The sample comprised peripheral blood. The sequence was obtained from a man aged 55 to 70 with COVID-19, enrolled during active disease. This chain connects TRBV11-2 to TRBJ1-1; unclear D gene. As DNA, the CDR3 is TGTGCCAGCAATTTAGCAAGCGACACTGAAGCTTTCTTT. Residues: CASNLASDTEAFF.